The sequence of this T cell receptor (beta chain) was determined in a study of T cells in Graves' hyperthyroidism and ophthalmopathy. Study summary: Blood was drawn when the patient was first diagnosed and still untreated.

Overall study results and limits: Separation of ophthalmopathy from stable hyperthyroidism was achieved by a 13 V-J model. The blood repertoire included most of the expanded thyroid clonotypes above 0.001.

There are many counts of this clonotype. As yet, its antigen is unknown. After removal of 2 bases from V and 1 base from J, the junction contained 4 bases not matched to a gene. CDR3 length: 14 amino acids. Per the germline V gene, CDR1 is DFQATT and CDR2 is SNEGSKA (reference sequence). Amplified TCR beta CDR3 regions derived from RNA transcripts. The primer set for the first-round RT-PCR of the TCR CDR3 was HTBI. In TCRdb, the multiplex PCR reads were re-called with MiXCR into one record per CDR3 protein. The sample carries hundreds of thousands of distinct CDR3 sequences, about 14% recorded once. A patient was excluded if there was uncontrolled infection, other autoimmune disease, pregnancy or lactation.

The clonotype comes from a woman in her forties or fifties with Graves' ophthalmopathy. The chain has TRBV20-1 and TRBJ2-5, with TRBD1 identical over 7 bases. Specimen: blood. The CDR3 DNA reads as TGCAGTGCTAGACCAAGGACAGGCCAAGAGACCCAGTACTTC. Encoded protein: CSARPRTGQETQYF.